The present T cell receptor (beta chain) was sequenced within a study of T cells in Graves' hyperthyroidism and ophthalmopathy. On the study more broadly: Peripheral blood was collected at initial diagnosis, before any treatment. Points from the study as a whole: Ophthalmopathy, as predicted by the model, came a median roughly 6.5 months after the prediction.

V was cut by 4 bases and J by 0 bases, with 10 bases left in between. From germline, CDR1 is MNHEY and CDR2 SVGEGT. This CDR3 region has 15 residues. Uncontrolled infections, other autoimmune diseases, pregnancy or lactation led to exclusion of patients. This clonotype was detected many times. Its antigen is unidentified. The CDR3 regions of TCR beta were amplified from RNA transcripts. The TCR CDR3 first-round RT-PCR relied on the HTBI primer set. MiXCR, run by TCRdb on the multiplex PCR reads, gives a single entry per CDR3 protein. The sample lists about 360,000 distinct CDR3 sequences, about 12% occurring once.

The source material was blood. The receptor was isolated from a woman aged 18-29 years with Graves' hyperthyroidism. V gene TRBV6-2 or TRBV6-3 combines with J gene TRBJ1-5; no clear D gene. The CDR3 nucleotides are TGTGCCAGCAGTTTAAGGATTTATAGCAATCAGCCCCAGCATTTT. Its translation is CASSLRIYSNQPQHF.